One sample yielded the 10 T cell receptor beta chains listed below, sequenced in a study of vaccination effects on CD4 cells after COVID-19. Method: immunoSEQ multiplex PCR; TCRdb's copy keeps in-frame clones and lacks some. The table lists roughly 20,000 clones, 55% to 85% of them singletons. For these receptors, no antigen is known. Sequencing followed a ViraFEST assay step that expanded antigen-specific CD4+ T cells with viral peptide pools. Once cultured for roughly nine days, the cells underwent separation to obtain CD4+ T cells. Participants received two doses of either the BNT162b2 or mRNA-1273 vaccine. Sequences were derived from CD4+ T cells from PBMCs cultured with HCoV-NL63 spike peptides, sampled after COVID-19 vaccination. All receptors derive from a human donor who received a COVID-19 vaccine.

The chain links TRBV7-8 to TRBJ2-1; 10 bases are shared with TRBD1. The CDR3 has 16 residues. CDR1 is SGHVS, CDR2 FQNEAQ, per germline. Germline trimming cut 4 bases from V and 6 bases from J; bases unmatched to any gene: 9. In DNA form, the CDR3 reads TGTGCCAGCAGCTCGCCCGGGACAGGGGTAAGCAATGAGCAGTTCTTC. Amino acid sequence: CASSSPGTGVSNEQFF.

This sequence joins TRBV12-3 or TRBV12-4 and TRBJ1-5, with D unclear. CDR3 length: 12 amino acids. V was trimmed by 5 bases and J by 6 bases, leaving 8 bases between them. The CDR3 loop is CASSGTSQPQHF. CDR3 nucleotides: TGTGCCAGCAGTGGAACCTCTCAGCCCCAGCATTTT.

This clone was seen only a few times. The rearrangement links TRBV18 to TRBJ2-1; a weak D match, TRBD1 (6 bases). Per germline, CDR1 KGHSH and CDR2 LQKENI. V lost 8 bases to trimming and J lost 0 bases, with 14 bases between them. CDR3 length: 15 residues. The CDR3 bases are TGTGCCAGCAGAGGACAGCTAAGCTCCTACAATGAGCAGTTCTTC. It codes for CASRGQLSSYNEQFF.

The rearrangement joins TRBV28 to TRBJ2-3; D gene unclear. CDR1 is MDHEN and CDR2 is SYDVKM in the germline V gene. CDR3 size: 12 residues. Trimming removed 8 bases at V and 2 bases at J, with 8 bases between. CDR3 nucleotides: TGTGCCAGCTGCAGGCCCACAGATACGCAGTATTTT. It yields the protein CASCRPTDTQYF.

Written as DNA, the CDR3 is TGTGCCAGCAGCTATAGGGAAAGGAACACTGAAGCTTTCTTT. It codes for CASSYRERNTEAFF. J is TRBJ1-1 and V is TRBV7-9; D gene ambiguous. There are 14 residues in the CDR3. The germline gives CDR1 SEHNR, CDR2 FQNEAQ (reference sequence). The V and J ends lost 4 bases and 1 base respectively, with 10 bases between them. Filled out from reference TRBV7-9 and TRBJ1-1, the complete variable domain reads DTGVSQNPRHKITKRGQNVTFRCDPISEHNRLYWYRQTLGQGPEFLTYFQNEAQLEKSRLLSDRFSAERPKGSFSTLEIQRTEQGDSAMYLCASSYRERNTEAFFGQGTRLTVV.

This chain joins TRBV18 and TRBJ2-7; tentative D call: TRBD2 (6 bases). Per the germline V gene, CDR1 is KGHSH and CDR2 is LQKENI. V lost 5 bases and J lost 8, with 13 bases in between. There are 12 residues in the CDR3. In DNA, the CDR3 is TGTGCCAGCTCAGACCCGGAGGGTAAGCAGTACTTC. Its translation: CASSDPEGKQYF. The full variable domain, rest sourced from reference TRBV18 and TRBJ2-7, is NAGVMQNPRHLVRRRGQEARLRCSPMKGHSHVYWYRQLPEEGLKFMVYLQKENIIDESGMPKERFSAEFPKEGPSILRIQQVVRGDSAAYFCASSDPEGKQYFGPGTRLTVT.

CDR3 sequence (DNA): TGCGCCAGCAGCTTGGCCGACGGGCCCTCCTACAATGAGCAGTTCTTC. This gives the protein CASSLADGPSYNEQFF. The gene calls are TRBV5-1 and TRBJ2-1; no definite D call. V was clipped by 0 bases and J by 0 bases, with 10 bases between them. The germline CDR1 and CDR2 sequences are SGHRS and YFSETQ. The CDR3 is 16 residues long.

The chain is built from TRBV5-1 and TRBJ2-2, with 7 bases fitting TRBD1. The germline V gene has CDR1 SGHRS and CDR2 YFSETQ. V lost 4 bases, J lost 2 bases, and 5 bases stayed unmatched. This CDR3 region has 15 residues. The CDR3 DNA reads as TGCGCCAGCAGCGTCCGGGACAGAAACACCGGGGAGCTGTTTTTT. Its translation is CASSVRDRNTGELFF.

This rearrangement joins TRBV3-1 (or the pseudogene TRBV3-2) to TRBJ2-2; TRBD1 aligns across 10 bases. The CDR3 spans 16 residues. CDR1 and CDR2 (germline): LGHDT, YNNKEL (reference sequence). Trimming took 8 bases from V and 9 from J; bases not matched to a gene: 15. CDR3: CASGPGQGITGRELFF. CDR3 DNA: TGTGCCAGCGGTCCGGGACAGGGGATAACTGGTAGGGAGCTGTTTTTT.

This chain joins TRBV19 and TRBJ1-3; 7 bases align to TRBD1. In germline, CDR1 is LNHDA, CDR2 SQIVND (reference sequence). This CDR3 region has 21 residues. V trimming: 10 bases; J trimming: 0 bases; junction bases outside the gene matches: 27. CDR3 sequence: CATRGTNMAGQAQSSGNTIYF. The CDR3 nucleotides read TGTGCCACCCGGGGCACTAACATGGCCGGACAGGCACAGAGCTCTGGAAACACCATATATTTT.